This entry lists 26 T cell receptor beta chains sequenced from one sample in a study of T cells in women clearing cervical HPV infection. The repertoire was sequenced with immunoSEQ multiplex PCR; TCRdb's copy has only in-frame clones and lacks some. This sample's clone table lists around 23,000 clones. The sample was blood buffy coat. These receptors were collected from a woman aged 18-70 years with a cervical HPV16 infection that either progressed to CIN3+ or cleared (not recorded which).

Regarding this clone: Read sequence stops 3 residues before the CDR3 end, and the germline J gene provides the missing end. Different DNA sequences within this sample yield the same CDR3. The V call is TRBV10-3, the J call TRBJ1-3; D is unclear. CDR3 length: 14 amino acids. Deletions cut 7 bases from V and 2 bases from J, with 12 bases between. Germline assignment: CDR1 ENHRY and CDR2 SYGVKD. The covered CDR3 bases are TGTGCCATCACGGAGGGTGGCGCTGGAAACACC. Translating gives CAITEGGAGNT. The entire CDR3 sequence reads CAITEGGAGNTIYF.

In regard to this clone: The CDR3 end is not reached by the read, which stops 3 residues before it; the germline J gene fills it in. The chain has TRBV6-2 or TRBV6-3 and TRBJ2-7; 9 bases agree with TRBD1. Germline V CDR1 and CDR2: MNHEY, SVGEGT. CDR3 length: 13 residues. V dropped 7 bases and J dropped 5; count of bases not matched to a gene: 6. Partial CDR3 DNA: TGTGCCAGCACGGGGACAGGGATCAACGAG. Translation: CASTGTGINE. The full CDR3 is CASTGTGINEQYF.

Note on this clone: The read ends 3 residues shy of where the CDR3 ends; the end is completed using the germline J gene. This chain uses TRBV5-4 with TRBJ2-7; tentatively, D is TRBD1 (6 bases). The CDR3 contains 15 residues. CDR1 SGHNT and CDR2 YYREEE come from the germline V gene (reference sequence). V shed 0 bases and J shed 2 bases, with 12 bases lying between them. This CDR3 reads CASSLEAGVAYEQYF. The sequenced CDR3 bases are TGTGCCAGCAGCTTGGAGGCAGGGGTGGCCTACGAG.

Comment on this clone: The CDR3 end lies 3 residues beyond the end of the read and is filled in from the germline J gene. V usage is TRBV5-1 and J usage is TRBJ2-3, with 8 bases matching TRBD1. The V gene end was trimmed by 0 bases and the J gene end by 2 bases; junction bases not matched to a gene: 2. Germline-derived CDR1 and CDR2 are SGHRS and YFSETQ. The CDR3 is 15 amino acids. CDR3 residues: CASSLGGQVTDTQYF. CDR3 bases read: TGCGCCAGCAGCTTGGGGGGACAGGTCACAGATACG.

Turning to this clone: The read ends 3 residues early relative to the CDR3; the germline J gene fills the gap. The chain has TRBV5-4 and TRBJ2-2; TRBD1 aligns across 9 bases. Germline-derived CDR1 and CDR2 are SGHNT and YYREEE (reference sequence). The CDR3 covers 15 residues. With 5 bases clipped from V and 2 bases from J, the junction kept 4 bases outside the gene matches. The CDR3 spells CASRTQGANTGELFF. The sequenced CDR3 bases are TGTGCCAGCAGGACACAGGGGGCTAACACCGGGGAG.

Note on this clone: Coverage ceases 3 residues before the CDR3 finishes, and the germline J gene fills in the end. The V call is TRBV19, the J call TRBJ2-1, with 12 bases that match TRBD2. With V trimmed by 9 bases and J by 3 bases, 12 bases remained unmatched. The CDR3 runs 17 residues. Germline V CDR1 and CDR2: LNHDA, SQIVND (reference sequence). The DNA read from the CDR3 is TGTGCCAGCGGGGGGGCTAGCGGGAGGGCCGGCTACAATGAG. Its protein product is CASGGASGRAGYNE. The full CDR3 sequence reads CASGGASGRAGYNEQFF.

As to this clone: One junction end does not reproduce the germline sequence, and a read error may be involved. The read gets to within 3 residues of the CDR3 end, and the germline J gene fills in the rest. This specimen includes other DNA sequences encoding the same CDR3. The rearrangement joins TRBV20-1 to TRBJ1-3, with TRBD1 matching over 8 bases. CDR1 and CDR2 (germline): DFQATT, SNEGSKA (reference sequence). The CDR3 consists of 16 residues. CDR3 bases read: TGCAGTGCTAGATTGTTGGACAGGGAGGGTGGAAACACA. It specifies CSARLLDREGGNT. The whole CDR3 sequence reads CSARLLDREGGNTIYF.

A remark on this clone: The CDR3 end falls 3 residues outside the read, so it is completed with the germline J gene. The gene calls are TRBV7-3 and TRBJ1-2; tentative D call: TRBD1 (5 bases). This CDR3 spans 13 amino acids. From germline, CDR1 is SGHTA and CDR2 FQGTGA. CDR3 sequence: CASSSHQGGDYTF. The DNA read from the CDR3 is TGTGCCAGCAGCTCGCACCAGGGCGGGGAC. Complete variable domain (other parts from reference TRBV7-3 and TRBJ1-2): GAGVSQTPSNKVTEKGKYVELRCDPISGHTALYWYRQSLGQGPEFLIYFQGTGAADDSGLPNDRFFAVRPEGSVSTLKIQRTERGDSAVYLCASSSHQGGDYTFGSGTRLTVV.

On this clone itself: The observed sequence ends 3 residues before the CDR3 terminus, with the missing tail filled in from the germline J gene. V usage is TRBV5-1 and J usage is TRBJ1-1; D may be TRBD1 (6 bases). The CDR3 extends over 15 amino acids. Deletions cut 2 bases from V and 2 bases from J, with 13 bases between. CDR1 and CDR2 from the germline V gene are SGHRS and YFSETQ. Incomplete CDR3 DNA: TGCGCCAGCAGCTTAGAAGGGACAAGCAACACTGAA. It encodes CASSLEGTSNTE. The whole CDR3 is CASSLEGTSNTEAFF.

On this clone itself: Coverage ceases 3 residues before the CDR3 finishes, and the germline J gene fills in the end. The V and J genes are TRBV20-1 and TRBJ2-1; possibly TRBD1 for D (6 bases). Germline assignment: CDR1 DFQATT and CDR2 SNEGSKA (reference sequence). Trimming removed 0 bases from V and 3 bases from J, with 15 bases in between. This CDR3 has 16 amino acids. CDR3 bases read: TGCAGTGCTAGAGATCCCCGAGGACAGATCTACAATGAG. Translating it yields CSARDPRGQIYNE. The full CDR3 protein is CSARDPRGQIYNEQFF.

Points on this clone: Read data end 3 residues before the CDR3 end; the end is taken from the germline J gene. The gene calls are TRBV5-6 and TRBJ1-6; no firm D call. The CDR3 sequence is 14 residues long. CDR1 and CDR2 (germline): SGHDT, YYEEEE. V lost 2 bases and J 12 bases, leaving 15 bases between the germline ends. The CDR3: CASSFGVPLGPLHF. The CDR3 DNA, read in part, is TGTGCCAGCAGCTTTGGAGTCCCACTAGGACCC.

Note on this clone: With the read ending 3 residues before the CDR3 end, the germline J gene is used to fill in that end. The V call is TRBV28, the J call TRBJ1-5; possible D gene TRBD1, 6 bases. The CDR3 is 14 residues long. Trimming removed 6 bases from V and 3 bases from J, with 12 bases in between. The V gene's germline CDR1 is MDHEN and CDR2 SYDVKM. CDR3 in amino acids: CASRMDSDNQPQHF. The sequenced CDR3 bases are TGTGCCAGCAGGATGGACAGCGACAATCAGCCC.

A note on this clone: The CDR3 is cut off 3 residues early in the read; its end comes from the germline J gene. This chain uses TRBV20-1 with TRBJ1-6; 7 bases are shared with TRBD1. Per the germline V gene, CDR1 is DFQATT and CDR2 is SNEGSKA (reference sequence). V shed 3 bases, J shed 8 bases, and the junction held 7 bases outside the gene matches. The CDR3 spans 14 residues. This CDR3 is CSASYRGMDSPLHF. The covered CDR3 bases are TGCAGTGCTAGCTACAGGGGTATGGATTCACCC.

Concerning this clone: The missing CDR3 end, 3 residues past where the read stops, is filled in from the germline J gene. The V call is TRBV5-4, the J call TRBJ2-7; unclear D gene. The CDR3 extends over 12 amino acids. Germline assignment: CDR1 SGHNT and CDR2 YYREEE (reference sequence). Trimming removed 0 bases from V and 5 bases from J, with 6 bases in between. This CDR3 reads CASSLASDEQYF. Incomplete CDR3 DNA: TGTGCCAGCAGCTTGGCCAGCGACGAG.

Notes on this clone: From the germline J gene comes the end of the CDR3, since the read stops 3 residues before it. The chain recombines TRBV20-1 with TRBJ2-2, with D unresolved. The CDR3 spans 13 residues. Germline CDR1 reads DFQATT; CDR2 reads SNEGSKA (reference sequence). CDR3 sequence reads: CSARKGFNEKLFF. Partial CDR3 DNA: TGCAGTGCCCGAAAGGGTTTTAATGAAAAG.

About this clone: The read finishes 3 residues shy of the CDR3 end, and the germline J gene is used to complete it. The genes are TRBV20-1 and TRBJ2-5, with 12 nucleotides matching TRBD2. The CDR3 loop spans 16 amino acids. Per the germline V gene, CDR1 is DFQATT and CDR2 is SNEGSKA (reference sequence). The ends lost 4 bases at V and 1 base at J; junction bases unmatched: 7. Partial CDR3 DNA: TGCAGTGCTAAGTTGACTAGCGGGGGCCCCCAAGAGACC. It specifies CSAKLTSGGPQET. The entire CDR3 sequence reads CSAKLTSGGPQETQYF.

Regarding this clone: Sequencing ends 3 residues short of the CDR3 end; the germline J gene provides the rest. This chain joins TRBV27 and TRBJ2-1, with D perhaps TRBD1 (5 bases). This CDR3 spans 13 amino acids. Trimming removed 5 bases at V and 4 bases at J, with 9 bases between. Germline V gene sequence: CDR1 MNHEY, CDR2 SMNVEV (reference sequence). The sequenced CDR3 bases are TGTGCCAGCAGTCACGACAGATACAATGAG. Translated, it gives CASSHDRYNE. The CDR3 as a whole reads CASSHDRYNEQFF.

The CDR3 region is CASSPPGTDYGYTF. The part of the CDR3 DNA that was read is TGTGCCAGCTCACCACCGGGGACTGACTATGGC. The chain carries TRBV18 and TRBJ1-2; possible D gene TRBD1, 5 bases. The missing CDR3 end, 3 residues past where the read stops, is filled in from the germline J gene. The V end lost 0 bases, the J end lost 3 bases, and 8 bases lay between the germline ends. CDR1 and CDR2 from the germline V gene are KGHSH and LQKENI. There are 14 residues in the CDR3.

A remark on this clone: Coverage ceases 3 residues before the CDR3 finishes, and the germline J gene fills in the end. The gene calls are TRBV29-1 and TRBJ1-1; D might be TRBD1 (5 bases). Trimming removed 5 bases from V and 1 base from J, with 11 bases in between. The germline gives CDR1 SQVTM, CDR2 ANQGSEA. The CDR3 has 13 residues. CDR3 DNA, as far as it was read: TGCAGCGTTTGGGGGGAGGGGAACACTGAA. This codes for CSVWGEGNTE. The complete CDR3 sequence is CSVWGEGNTEAFF.

With respect to this clone: The CDR3 is cut off 3 residues early in the read; its end comes from the germline J gene. The V call is TRBV20-1, the J call TRBJ1-4, with D uncertain. Trimming removed 3 bases at V and 8 bases at J, with 13 bases between. CDR1 and CDR2 (germline): DFQATT, SNEGSKA (reference sequence). The length of the CDR3 is 13 residues. CDR3 loop: CSASSGSPEKLFF. The sequenced part of the CDR3 DNA is TGCAGTGCTAGTTCGGGGTCCCCCGAAAAA.

Details on this clone: Read coverage stops 3 residues before the CDR3 terminus; the germline J gene supplies the remainder. The chain uses TRBV7-2 and TRBJ1-2, with 7 bases fitting TRBD1. Unmatched junction bases numbered 10, after V lost 5 bases and J lost 7 bases. The CDR3 extends over 14 amino acids. Germline V CDR1 and CDR2: SGHTA, FQGNSA. The CDR3 DNA, read in part, is TGTGCCAGCAGCCCCGGGAGGGGGCGAAGTGGC. Encoded protein: CASSPGRGRSG. The whole CDR3 protein is CASSPGRGRSGYTF.

About this clone itself: The read terminates 3 residues before the CDR3 end, so the remaining end is supplied by the germline J gene. The rearrangement links TRBV19 to TRBJ1-2; perhaps TRBD1 as D (6 bases). This CDR3 has 13 residues. Germline CDR1 is LNHDA and CDR2 is SQIVND (reference sequence). Here the CDR3 reads CASSQGRINDYTF. The DNA read from the CDR3 is TGTGCCAGTAGTCAGGGGCGTATCAACGAC.

Note on this clone: The read ends 3 residues early relative to the CDR3; the germline J gene fills the gap. This rearrangement joins TRBV6-1 to TRBJ2-2, with D possibly being TRBD1 (6 bases). The CDR3 totals 15 residues. The germline V gene encodes CDR1 MNHNS and CDR2 SASEGT. This CDR3 is CASSDRQARNEKLFF. CDR3 bases read: TGTGCCAGCAGTGACCGACAGGCCCGTAATGAAAAG.

Frequency places this clone as medium-sized (0.01 to 0.1%). Read sequence stops 3 residues before the CDR3 end, and the germline J gene provides the missing end. The genes are TRBV6-2 or TRBV6-3 and TRBJ2-1; 8 bases fit TRBD2. The CDR3 runs to 14 residues. Trimming removed 7 bases from V and 2 bases from J; junction bases left unmatched: 4. The V gene's germline CDR1 is MNHEY and CDR2 SVGEGT. CDR3 DNA, as far as it was read: TGTGCCAGCACCACTAGCGGACCCTACAATGAG. Amino acid sequence: CASTTSGPYNE. In full, the CDR3 is CASTTSGPYNEQFF.

CDR3: CASSLRSIGDTQYF. The sequenced CDR3 bases are TGCGCCAGCAGCTTGAGGTCGATAGGGGATACG. The V call is TRBV5-1, the J call TRBJ2-3; no clear D gene. The read halts 3 residues ahead of the CDR3 end, with the missing end drawn from the germline J gene. The CDR3 is 14 residues long. Germline-derived CDR1 and CDR2 are SGHRS and YFSETQ. The ends were cut back, 1 base at V and 6 bases at J, with 12 bases in the middle.

Comment on this clone: Read coverage stops 3 residues before the CDR3 terminus; the germline J gene supplies the remainder. V is TRBV5-1 and J is TRBJ2-1; perhaps TRBD2 as D (5 bases). CDR3 length: 16 amino acids. Germline V CDR1 and CDR2: SGHRS, YFSETQ. V dropped 0 bases and J dropped 7 bases, with 17 bases sitting between them. The CDR3 loop is CASSLGASAGGNEQFF. CDR3 DNA, as far as it was read: TGCGCCAGCAGCTTGGGAGCGAGCGCGGGTGGAAATGAG.